This T cell receptor beta chain was profiled in a study of blood T cell repertoires in COVID-19. This clone was recorded a few times. Trimming took off 5 bases at V and 1 base at J, with 14 bases between the two ends. CDR1 SGHTA and CDR2 FQGNSA come from the germline V gene. The CDR3 extends over 15 amino acids. This table comes from immunoSEQ multiplex PCR, and its TCRdb copy is limited to in-frame clones, with some not included. The sample lists over 250,000 clones; around 85% were seen once. This chain joins TRBV7-2 and TRBJ1-1; D perhaps matches TRBD1 (6 bases). Sequenced material: peripheral blood. The sequence was collected from a man between 45 and 60 years old with active or convalescent COVID-19. CDR3 sequence (DNA): TGTGCCAGCAGCGGCCCACCGGGACAGAACACTGAAGCTTTCTTT. Translated: CASSGPPGQNTEAFF.